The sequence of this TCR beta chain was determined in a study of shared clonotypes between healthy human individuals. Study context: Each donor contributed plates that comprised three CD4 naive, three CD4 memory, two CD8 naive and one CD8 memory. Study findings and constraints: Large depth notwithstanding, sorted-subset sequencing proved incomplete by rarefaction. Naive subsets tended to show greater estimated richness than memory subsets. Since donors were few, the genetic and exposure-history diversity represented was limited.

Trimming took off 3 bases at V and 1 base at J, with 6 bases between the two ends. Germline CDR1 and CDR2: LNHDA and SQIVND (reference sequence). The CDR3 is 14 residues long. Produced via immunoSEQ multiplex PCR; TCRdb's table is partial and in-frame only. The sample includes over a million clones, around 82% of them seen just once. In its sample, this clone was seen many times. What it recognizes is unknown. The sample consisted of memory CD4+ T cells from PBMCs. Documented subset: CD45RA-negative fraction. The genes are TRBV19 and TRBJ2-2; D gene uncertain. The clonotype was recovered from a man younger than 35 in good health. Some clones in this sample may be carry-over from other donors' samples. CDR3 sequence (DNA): TGTGCCAGTAGTATGAACAGGAACACCGGGGAGCTGTTTTTT. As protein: CASSMNRNTGELFF.